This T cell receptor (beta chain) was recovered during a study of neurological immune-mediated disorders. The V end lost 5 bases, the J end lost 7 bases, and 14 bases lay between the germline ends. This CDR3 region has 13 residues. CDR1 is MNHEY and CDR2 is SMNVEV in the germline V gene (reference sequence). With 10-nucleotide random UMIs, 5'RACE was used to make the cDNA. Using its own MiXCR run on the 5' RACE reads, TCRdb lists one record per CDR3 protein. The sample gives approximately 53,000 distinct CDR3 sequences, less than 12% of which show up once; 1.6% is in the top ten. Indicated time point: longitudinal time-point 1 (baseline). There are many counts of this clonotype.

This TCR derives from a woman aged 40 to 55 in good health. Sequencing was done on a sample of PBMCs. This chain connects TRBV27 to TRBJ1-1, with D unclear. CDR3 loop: CASSPRPGREAFF. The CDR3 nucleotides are TGTGCCAGCAGTCCTCGGCCTGGCCGTGAAGCTTTCTTT.